Listed below are T cell receptor beta chains from one sample, sequenced in a study of T cell changes during pregnancy in multiple sclerosis. TCRdb's table, derived via immunoSEQ multiplex PCR, lists solely in-frame clones and lacks some. The sample carries some 140,000 clones, 90% to 98% recorded once. Sequencing used peripheral blood, obtained after pregnancy. The receptor source for this set is a female donor with multiple sclerosis, enrolled in a pregnancy study. CDR3s include the opening cysteine and the closing phenylalanine or tryptophan. The D gene is left open where the match is weak. Only some rows state a clone size, as once, few, many or a class for expanded clones.

TRBJ1-5 | TRBV21-1 | NA | NA | CASSQDRRDRGMSNQPQHF | TGTGCCAGCAGCCAAGACCGGAGAGACAGGGGGATGAGCAATCAGCCCCAGCATTTT
TRBJ2-1 | TRBV19 | NA | TRBD1 | CASLTGWNEQFF | TGTGCCAGCCTGACAGGGTGGAATGAGCAGTTCTTC
TRBJ1-2 | TRBV4-1 | NA | NA | CASSQDPGQRGYTF | TGCGCCAGCAGCCAAGATCCCGGACAGCGTGGCTACACCTTC
TRBJ2-7 | TRBV2 | NA | TRBD2 | CASSDGLASSYEQYF | TGTGCCAGCAGTGACGGACTAGCGAGCTCCTACGAGCAGTACTTC
TRBJ2-3 | TRBV5-1 | NA | NA | CASSLGRAVDTQYF | TGCGCCAGCAGCTTGGGGCGGGCCGTGGATACGCAGTATTTT
TRBJ2-2 | TRBV5-4 | NA | TRBD2 | CASSTYSGRWTGELFF | TGTGCCAGCAGCACCTATAGCGGGAGGTGGACCGGGGAGCTGTTTTTT
TRBJ2-3 | TRBV25-1 | NA | NA | CASSESQGKTDTQYF | TGTGCCAGCAGTGAATCGCAGGGGAAGACAGATACGCAGTATTTT
TRBJ2-7 | TRBV5-6 | NA | NA | CASSLTAGRFDEQYF | TGTGCCAGCAGCTTGACGGCAGGAAGGTTCGACGAGCAGTACTTC
TRBJ2-5 | TRBV11-2 | NA | NA | CASSLGRGRGNQETQYF | TGTGCCAGCAGCTTAGGACGCGGAAGGGGGAACCAAGAGACCCAGTACTTC
TRBJ2-2 | TRBV27 | NA | NA | CASSPPGRVNTGELFF | TGTGCCAGCAGTCCCCCGGGTCGCGTGAACACCGGGGAGCTGTTTTTT
TRBJ2-3 | TRBV11-3 | once | TRBD1 | CASSLGDRESDTQYF | TGTGCCAGCAGCCTGGGGGACAGGGAGTCGGATACGCAGTATTTT
TRBJ2-7 | TRBV6-6 | NA | NA | CASSISGPGYEQYF | TGTGCCAGCAGTATTAGCGGCCCAGGATACGAGCAGTACTTC
TRBJ2-3 | TRBV18 | NA | TRBD2 | CASSLAGTSSTDTQYF | TGTGCCAGTTCATTAGCCGGGACTAGCAGCACAGATACGCAGTATTTT
TRBJ1-3 | TRBV25-1 | NA | NA | CASSAPGLSSGNTIYF | TGTGCCAGCAGTGCCCCTGGACTGTCCTCTGGAAACACCATATATTTT
TRBJ1-4 | TRBV10-3 | NA | NA | CAIRPGQNEKLFF | TGTGCCATCAGGCCCGGACAGAATGAAAAACTGTTTTTT
TRBJ1-2 | TRBV5-1 | NA | TRBD1 | CASSKTPVGQGSNYGYTF | TGCGCCAGCAGCAAAACCCCGGTAGGACAGGGCTCCAACTATGGCTACACCTTC
TRBJ2-6 | TRBV7-3 | few | TRBD2 | CASSLERGSSGANVLTF | TGTGCCAGCAGCTTAGAGCGGGGAAGCTCTGGGGCCAACGTCCTGACTTTC